This T cell receptor (beta chain) is drawn from a study of neoadjuvant anti-PD-1 for oral cavity cancer. As for the study in general: Nivolumab at 3 mg/kg was mostly given biweekly, three to four doses, pre-surgery. Patients without progression got a fourth dose around day 43.

V was shortened by 5 bases and J by 1 base, with 16 bases between the two germline ends. Germline CDR1 and CDR2: SGHKS and YYEKEE (reference sequence). This CDR3 spans 15 amino acids. Sample time point: after neoadjuvant nivolumab, at surgical resection. These oral cavity squamous cell carcinomas were HPV-negative and locally advanced. Blood libraries mostly used roughly 440 ng genomic DNA, six replicates each. Generated by immunoSEQ multiplex PCR, the TCRdb table keeps only in-frame clones and is missing some. This sample has about 14,000 clones, with around 76% found just once. Sequencing used PBMCs, obtained after nivolumab (anti-PD-1) treatment. This clonotype originated in a person aged 35-79 years with oral cavity squamous cell carcinoma. The rearrangement links TRBV5-5 to TRBJ2-7; weak D call: TRBD2 (6 bases). This CDR3 is CASRALLRGSYEQYF. CDR3 nucleotide sequence: TGTGCCAGCAGAGCCCTTCTGCGGGGTTCCTACGAGCAGTACTTC.